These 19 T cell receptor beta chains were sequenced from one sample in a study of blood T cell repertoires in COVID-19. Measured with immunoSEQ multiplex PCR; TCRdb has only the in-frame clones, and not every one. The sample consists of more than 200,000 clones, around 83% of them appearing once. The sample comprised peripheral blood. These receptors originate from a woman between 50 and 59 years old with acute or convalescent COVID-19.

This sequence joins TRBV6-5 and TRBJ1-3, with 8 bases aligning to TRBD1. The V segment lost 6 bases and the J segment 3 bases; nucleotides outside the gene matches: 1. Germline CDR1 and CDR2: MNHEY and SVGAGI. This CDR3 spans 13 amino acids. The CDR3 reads CASRDRVGNTIYF. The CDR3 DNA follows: TGTGCCAGCAGGGACAGGGTTGGAAACACCATATATTTT.

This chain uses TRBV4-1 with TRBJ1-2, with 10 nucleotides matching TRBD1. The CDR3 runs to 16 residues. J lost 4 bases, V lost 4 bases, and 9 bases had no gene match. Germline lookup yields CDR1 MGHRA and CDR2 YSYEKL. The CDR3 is CASSLFDRGLSYGYTF. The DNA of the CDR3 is TGCGCCAGCAGCCTTTTTGACAGGGGGCTTTCCTATGGCTACACCTTC.

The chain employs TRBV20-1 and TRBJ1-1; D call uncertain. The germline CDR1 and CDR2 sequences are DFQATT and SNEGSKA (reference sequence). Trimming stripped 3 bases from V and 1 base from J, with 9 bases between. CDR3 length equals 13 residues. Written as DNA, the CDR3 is TGCAGTGCTAGTCGAAGCGGGAACACTGAAGCTTTCTTT. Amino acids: CSASRSGNTEAFF.

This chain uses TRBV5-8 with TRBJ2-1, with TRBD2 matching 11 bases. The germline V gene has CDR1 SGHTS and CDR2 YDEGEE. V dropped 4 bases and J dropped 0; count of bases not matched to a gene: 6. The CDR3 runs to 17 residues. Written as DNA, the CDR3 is TGTGCCAGCAGCCTATTAGCGGGAGGGAGCTCCTACAATGAGCAGTTCTTC. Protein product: CASSLLAGGSSYNEQFF. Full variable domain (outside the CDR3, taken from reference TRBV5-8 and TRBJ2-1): EAGVTQSPTHLIKTRGQQATLRCSPISGHTSVYWYQQALGLGLQFLLWYDEGEERNRGNFPPRFSGRQFPNYSSELNVNALELEDSALYLCASSLLAGGSSYNEQFFGPGTRLTVL.

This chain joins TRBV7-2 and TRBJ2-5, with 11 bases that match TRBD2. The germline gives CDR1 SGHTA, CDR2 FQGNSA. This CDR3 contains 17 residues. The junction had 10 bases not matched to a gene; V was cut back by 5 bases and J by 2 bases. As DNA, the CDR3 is TGTGCCAGCAGCCTTAAGGGCGTAGCGGGAGGGCAAGAGACCCAGTACTTC. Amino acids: CASSLKGVAGGQETQYF.

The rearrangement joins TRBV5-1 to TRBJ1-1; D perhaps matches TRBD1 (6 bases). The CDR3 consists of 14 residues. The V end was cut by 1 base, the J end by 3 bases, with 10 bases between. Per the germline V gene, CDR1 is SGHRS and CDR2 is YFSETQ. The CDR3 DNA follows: TGCGCCAGCAGCTTGTGGGCAGGGGACACTGAAGCTTTCTTT. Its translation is CASSLWAGDTEAFF.

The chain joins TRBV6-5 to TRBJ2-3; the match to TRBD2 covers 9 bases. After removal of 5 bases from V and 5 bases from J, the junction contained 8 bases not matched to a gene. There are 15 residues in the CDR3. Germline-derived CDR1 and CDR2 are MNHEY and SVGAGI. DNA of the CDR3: TGTGCCAGCAGTCGTAGCGGGAGTAGTCGAGATACGCAGTATTTT. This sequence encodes CASSRSGSSRDTQYF.

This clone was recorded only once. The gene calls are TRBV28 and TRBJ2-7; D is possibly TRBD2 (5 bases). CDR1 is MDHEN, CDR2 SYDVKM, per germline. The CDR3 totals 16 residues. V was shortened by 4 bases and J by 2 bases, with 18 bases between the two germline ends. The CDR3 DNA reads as TGTGCCAGCAGTTCACCGTTGGGCGGGCTTACCTACGAGCAGTACTTC. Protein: CASSSPLGGLTYEQYF. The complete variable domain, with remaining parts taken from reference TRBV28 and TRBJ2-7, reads DVKVTQSSRYLVKRTGEKVFLECVQDMDHENMFWYRQDPGLGLRLIYFSYDVKMKEKGDIPEGYSVSREKKERFSLILESASTNQTSMYLCASSSPLGGLTYEQYFGPGTRLTVT.

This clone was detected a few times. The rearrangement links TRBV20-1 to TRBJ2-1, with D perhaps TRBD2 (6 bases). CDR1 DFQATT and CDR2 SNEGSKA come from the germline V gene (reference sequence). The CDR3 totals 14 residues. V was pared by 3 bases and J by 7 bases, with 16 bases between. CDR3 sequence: CSASLRGKGNEQFF. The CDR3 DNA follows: TGCAGTGCTAGTCTCCGCGGGAAAGGAAATGAGCAGTTCTTC.

CDR3 loop: CASSPSLEQFF. The CDR3 DNA follows: TGTGCCAGCTCACCATCCCTTGAGCAGTTCTTC. The V call is TRBV18, the J call TRBJ2-1; no definite D call. Trimming pared 2 bases from V and 9 bases from J, leaving 5 bases between. The CDR3 spans 11 residues. Germline V gene data show CDR1 as KGHSH and CDR2 as LQKENI.

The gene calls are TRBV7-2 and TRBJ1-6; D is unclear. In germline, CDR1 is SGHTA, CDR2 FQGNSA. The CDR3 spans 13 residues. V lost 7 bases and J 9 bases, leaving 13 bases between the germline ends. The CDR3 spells CASIWRIGSPLHF. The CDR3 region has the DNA TGTGCCAGCATCTGGAGGATCGGTTCACCCCTCCACTTT.

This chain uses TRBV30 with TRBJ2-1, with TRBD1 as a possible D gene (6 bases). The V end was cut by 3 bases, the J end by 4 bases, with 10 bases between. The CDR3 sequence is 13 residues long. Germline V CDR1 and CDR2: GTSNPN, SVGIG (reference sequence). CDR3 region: CAWRTGRYNEQFF. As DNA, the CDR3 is TGTGCCTGGAGGACAGGACGTTACAATGAGCAGTTCTTC.

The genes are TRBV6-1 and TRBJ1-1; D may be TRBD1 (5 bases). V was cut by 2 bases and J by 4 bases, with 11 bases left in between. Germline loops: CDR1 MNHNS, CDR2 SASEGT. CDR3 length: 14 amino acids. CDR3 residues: CASSEPPGGTEAFF. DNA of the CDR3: TGTGCCAGCAGTGAACCCCCCGGGGGCACTGAAGCTTTCTTT.

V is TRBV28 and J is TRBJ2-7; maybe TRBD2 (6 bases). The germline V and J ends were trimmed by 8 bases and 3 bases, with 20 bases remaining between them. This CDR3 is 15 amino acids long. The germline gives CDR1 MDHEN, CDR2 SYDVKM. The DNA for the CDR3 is TGTGCCAGCGGCAAGACTAGGAGCGGCCTCTACGAGCAGTACTTC. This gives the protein CASGKTRSGLYEQYF.

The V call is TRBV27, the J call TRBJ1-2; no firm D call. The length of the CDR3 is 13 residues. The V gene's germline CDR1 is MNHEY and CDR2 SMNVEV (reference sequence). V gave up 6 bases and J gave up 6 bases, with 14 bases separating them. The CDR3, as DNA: TGTGCCAGCAGACGCATGGACGGGGATGGCTACACCTTC. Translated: CASRRMDGDGYTF.

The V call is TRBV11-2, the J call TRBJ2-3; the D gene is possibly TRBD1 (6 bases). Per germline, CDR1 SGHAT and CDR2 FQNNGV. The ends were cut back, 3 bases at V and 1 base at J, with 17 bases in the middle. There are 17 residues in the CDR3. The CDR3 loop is CASSLALQGFGTDTQYF. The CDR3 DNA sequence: TGTGCCAGCAGCTTGGCACTACAGGGCTTTGGCACAGATACGCAGTATTTT. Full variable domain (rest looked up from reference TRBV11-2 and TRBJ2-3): EAGVAQSPRYKIIEKRQSVAFWCNPISGHATLYWYQQILGQGPKLLIQFQNNGVVDDSQLPKDRFSAERLKGVDSTLKIQPAKLEDSAVYLCASSLALQGFGTDTQYFGPGTRLTVL.

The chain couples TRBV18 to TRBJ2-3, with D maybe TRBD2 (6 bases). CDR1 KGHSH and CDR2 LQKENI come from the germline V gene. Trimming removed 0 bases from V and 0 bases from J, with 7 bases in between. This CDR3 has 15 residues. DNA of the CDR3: TGTGCCAGCTCACCACCGGGGACTAGCACAGATACGCAGTATTTT. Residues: CASSPPGTSTDTQYF. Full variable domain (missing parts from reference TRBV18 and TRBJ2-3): NAGVMQNPRHLVRRRGQEARLRCSPMKGHSHVYWYRQLPEEGLKFMVYLQKENIIDESGMPKERFSAEFPKEGPSILRIQQVVRGDSAAYFCASSPPGTSTDTQYFGPGTRLTVL.

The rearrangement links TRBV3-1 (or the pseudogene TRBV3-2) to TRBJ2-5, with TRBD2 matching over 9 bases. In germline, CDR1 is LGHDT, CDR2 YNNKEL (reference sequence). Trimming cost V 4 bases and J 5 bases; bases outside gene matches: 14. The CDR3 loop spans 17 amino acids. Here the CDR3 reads CASSPQIAGVSRETQYF. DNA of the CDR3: TGTGCCAGCAGCCCTCAGATAGCGGGAGTTTCTAGGGAGACCCAGTACTTC.

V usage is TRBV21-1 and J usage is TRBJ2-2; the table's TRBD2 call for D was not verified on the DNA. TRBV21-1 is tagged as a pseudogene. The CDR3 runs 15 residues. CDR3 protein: CASSKGGKIAGELFF. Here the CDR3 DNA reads TGTGCCAGCAGCAAAGGGGGAAAAATAGCGGGGGAGCTGTTTTTT.